These 27 T cell receptor beta chains originate from one sample sequenced in a study of CD8 T cells in Susac syndrome (dated 2019 in TCRdb). The library was obtained by the immunoSEQ multiplex PCR assay. RNA was extracted using the RNeasy kit, and roughly 0.45 to 1 microgram was reverse transcribed with random hexamers. TCRdb reworked the public reads: Q25 trimming with fastp, MiXCR clone assembly, productive beta chains retained. Entries that share a CDR3 protein sequence are merged under the most common genes and DNA. The sample has around 140,000 distinct CDR3 sequences on record, 90% to 95% of them singletons. The ten largest make up over 0.1% of the sample. Sequencing was performed on CD4+ T cells from PBMCs. These receptors all stem from a human donor with multiple sclerosis.

The rearrangement links TRBV9 to TRBJ1-1; no reliable D call. The CDR3 covers 14 residues. The ends were cut back, 2 bases at V and 0 bases at J, with 8 bases in the middle. Germline CDR1 and CDR2: SGDLS and YYNGEE. CDR3 coding DNA: TGTGCCAGCAGCGTTCAGGAGATGAACACTGAAGCTTTCTTT. Protein sequence: CASSVQEMNTEAFF.

The V call is TRBV13, the J call TRBJ2-7; no clear D. CDR1 PRHDT and CDR2 FYEKMQ come from the germline V gene (reference sequence). V lost 4 bases and J 3 bases, leaving 13 bases between the germline ends. The CDR3 has 14 amino acids. CDR3 DNA sequence: TGTGCCAGCAGCTCCCGCGTCTCAGGCTACGAGCAGTACTTC. It specifies CASSSRVSGYEQYF.

This clonotype has only a few counts. The rearrangement uses TRBV28 and TRBJ1-5; D is unclear. Deletions cut 9 bases from V and 0 bases from J, with 6 bases between. The germline gives CDR1 MDHEN, CDR2 SYDVKM. This CDR3 comprises 12 residues. In nucleotides, the CDR3 is TGTGCCAGTCCAAATAGCAATCAGCCCCAGCATTTT. This encodes CASPNSNQPQHF.

A few counts support this clonotype. Mismatch with germline at one junction end may stem from a read error. The rearrangement joins TRBV5-1 to TRBJ1-1; D call uncertain. Germline lookup yields CDR1 SGHRS and CDR2 YFSETQ. CDR3 size: 11 residues. CDR3 bases: TGTGCCAGTAGTTTCAACACTGAAGCTTTCTTT. It translates to CASSFNTEAFF.

The chain is built from TRBV28 and TRBJ2-5; D possibly corresponds to TRBD1 (6 bases). Between the trimmed V and J ends, which lost 3 bases and 3 bases, there was a span of 14 bases. The CDR3 totals 15 residues. Germline values: CDR1 MDHEN, CDR2 SYDVKM. CDR3 amino acids: CASSFMEQGKETQYF. The CDR3 bases are TGTGCCAGCAGTTTTATGGAACAGGGAAAAGAGACCCAGTACTTC.

The chain carries TRBV20-1 and TRBJ2-5; maybe TRBD2 (5 bases). From germline, CDR1 is DFQATT and CDR2 SNEGSKA (reference sequence). This CDR3 has 14 amino acids. Trimming shortened V by 2 bases and J by 5 bases, and 15 bases separated the two germline ends. CDR3 DNA sequence: TGCAGTGCTAGACAGGTTACGGGAAGGGAGACCCAGTACTTC. Translated, it gives CSARQVTGRETQYF.

This sequence joins TRBV18 and TRBJ2-5; perhaps TRBD2 as D (5 bases). The CDR3 has 15 amino acids. Germline CDR1 reads KGHSH; CDR2 reads LQKENI. The V and J ends lost 2 bases and 1 base respectively, with 11 bases between them. CDR3 nucleotide sequence: TGTGCCAGCTCACCATCGGGGTTGGGCCAAGAGACCCAGTACTTC. Amino acid sequence: CASSPSGLGQETQYF.

The chain combines TRBV3-1 with TRBJ2-3, with TRBD2 identical over 7 bases. Per the germline V gene, CDR1 is LGHDT and CDR2 is YNNKEL (reference sequence). This CDR3 region has 15 residues. V lost 4 bases to trimming and J lost 3 bases; unmatched junction nucleotides: 7. The CDR3 spells CASSPRAGGTDTQYF. The CDR3 DNA sequence: TGTGCCAGCAGCCCCCGGGCCGGGGGGACAGATACGCAGTATTTT.

The rearrangement joins TRBV9 to TRBJ1-3, with a tentative D call TRBD1 (5 bases). Trimming cost V 2 bases and J 4 bases, with 16 bases left between them. The CDR3 is made up of 16 amino acids. Per germline, CDR1 SGDLS and CDR2 YYNGEE. The CDR3 nucleotides read TGTGCCAGCAGCGTTCCTCCGGAGGGGTCGGGAAACACCATATATTTT. Its translation: CASSVPPEGSGNTIYF.

The rearrangement uses TRBV3-1 and TRBJ2-7; D is unclear. The V and J ends lost 5 bases and 2 bases respectively, with 13 bases between them. Germline lookup yields CDR1 LGHDT and CDR2 YNNKEL (reference sequence). This CDR3 is built from 14 residues. Here the CDR3 reads CASSISTVPYEQYF. CDR3 nucleotide sequence: TGTGCCAGCAGCATATCGACGGTACCCTACGAGCAGTACTTC.

J is TRBJ2-5 and V is TRBV7-9; 16 nucleotides agree with TRBD2. Germline V gene data show CDR1 as SEHNR and CDR2 as FQNEAQ (reference sequence). The CDR3 is made up of 18 amino acids. The V gene end was trimmed by 4 bases and the J gene end by 5 bases; junction bases not matched to a gene: 10. The CDR3 nucleotides read TGTGCCAGCAGCTCTTCGGGACTAGCGGGAGGGCCCAGGGAGACCCAGTACTTC. Amino acid sequence: CASSSSGLAGGPRETQYF.

The genes are TRBV19 and TRBJ2-7; D not certain. The V end lost 3 bases, the J end lost 0 bases, and 9 bases lay between the germline ends. This CDR3 contains 14 residues. From germline, CDR1 is LNHDA and CDR2 SQIVND (reference sequence). CDR3 sequence reads: CASSMLVSSYEQYF. In DNA, the CDR3 is TGTGCCAGTAGTATGCTTGTCAGCTCCTACGAGCAGTACTTC.

The chain couples TRBV29-1 to TRBJ2-3, with 12 bases aligning to TRBD1. Losses at the gene ends were 2 bases for V and 6 bases for J; bases not matched to a gene: 3. Germline-derived CDR1 and CDR2 are SQVTM and ANQGSEA. This CDR3 comprises 14 residues. The DNA of the CDR3 is TGCAGCGTTGAACGGGACAGGGGGCTGGATACGCAGTATTTT. Protein: CSVERDRGLDTQYF.

The chain carries TRBV13 and TRBJ2-5; maybe TRBD1 (5 bases). The CDR3 is 12 amino acids. Trimming cost V 5 bases and J 5 bases, with 9 bases left between them. Germline CDR1 reads PRHDT; CDR2 reads FYEKMQ (reference sequence). The CDR3 DNA reads as TGTGCCAGCAGCCGGCCAGGGGAGACCCAGTACTTC. Protein product: CASSRPGETQYF.

This chain uses TRBV29-1 with TRBJ1-2, with D unclear. The CDR3 consists of 12 residues. Germline V gene data show CDR1 as SQVTM and CDR2 as ANQGSEA. The V end was cut by 3 bases, the J end by 8 bases, with 13 bases between. In nucleotides, the CDR3 is TGCAGCGTTGATACGGGCCCGGGGGGCTACACCTTC. It translates to CSVDTGPGGYTF.

This clonotype came up once. This rearrangement joins TRBV28 to TRBJ1-2; D unclear. Germline V gene sequence: CDR1 MDHEN, CDR2 SYDVKM. V gave up 5 bases and J gave up 0 bases, with 13 bases separating them. The CDR3 has 15 amino acids. The CDR3 nucleotides are TGTGCCAGCAGTGAACACAAAGACTCTAACTATGGCTACACCTTC. Amino acids: CASSEHKDSNYGYTF.

The J gene is TRBJ2-2, the V gene TRBV7-2; 7 nucleotides line up with TRBD2. The CDR3 spans 15 residues. The V segment lost 6 bases and the J segment 5 bases; nucleotides outside the gene matches: 9. Germline V gives CDR1 SGHTA, CDR2 FQGNSA. The CDR3: CASRPLAGVTGELFF. The CDR3 nucleotides read TGTGCCAGCAGGCCTCTCGCGGGAGTGACCGGGGAGCTGTTTTTT. Variable domain in full (rest from reference TRBV7-2 and TRBJ2-2): GAGVSQSPSNKVTEKGKDVELRCDPISGHTALYWYRQSLGQGLEFLIYFQGNSAPDKSGLPSDRFSAERTGGSVSTLTIQRTQQEDSAVYLCASRPLAGVTGELFFGEGSRLTVL.

The genes are TRBV29-1 and TRBJ1-2; 9 nucleotides agree with TRBD1. CDR3 size: 13 residues. V lost 4 bases and J lost 3; bases outside the gene matches: 3. Per germline, CDR1 SQVTM and CDR2 ANQGSEA. For the CDR3, the DNA is TGCAGCGTTGGCACAGGGGGCGACTATGGCTACACCTTC. As protein: CSVGTGGDYGYTF. Combining the CDR3 with reference TRBV29-1 and TRBJ1-2 gives the whole variable domain SAVISQKPSRDICQRGTSLTIQCQVDSQVTMMFWYRQQPGQSLTLIATANQGSEATYESGFVIDKFPISRPNLTFSTLTVSNMSPEDSSIYLCSVGTGGDYGYTFGSGTRLTVV.

The rearrangement links TRBV10-3 to TRBJ1-2; 8 bases align to TRBD1. The V and J ends lost 6 bases and 5 bases, in that order; junction bases with no gene match: 11. Germline V lookup: CDR1 ENHRY, CDR2 SYGVKD. The CDR3 is 15 residues long. In DNA, the CDR3 is TGTGCCATCAGGCGAGGGACAGGTGGTTGGTATGGCTACACCTTC. This codes for CAIRRGTGGWYGYTF.

J is TRBJ2-5 and V is TRBV28; a possible D gene is TRBD1 (6 bases). Between the trimmed V and J ends, which lost 7 bases and 2 bases, there was a span of 8 bases. Looked up from germline, CDR1 is MDHEN and CDR2 is SYDVKM. The CDR3 is made up of 12 amino acids. CDR3 loop: CASMDRQETQYF. Here the CDR3 DNA reads TGTGCCAGCATGGACAGACAAGAGACCCAGTACTTC.

The gene calls are TRBV24-1 and TRBJ2-7, with TRBD1 identical over 9 bases. Germline trimming cut 3 bases from V and 5 bases from J; bases unmatched to any gene: 10. The CDR3 loop spans 16 amino acids. Per the germline V gene, CDR1 is KGHDR and CDR2 is SFDVKD. The CDR3 coding sequence is TGTGCCACCAGTGATCCGCAGGGACAGGGAAGCCACGAGCAGTACTTC. It codes for CATSDPQGQGSHEQYF.

This chain uses TRBV10-3 with TRBJ2-7, with a tentative D call TRBD2 (7 bases). The CDR3 loop spans 15 amino acids. Trimming took off 3 bases at V and 4 bases at J, with 16 bases between the two ends. Germline CDR1 is ENHRY and CDR2 is SYGVKD. CDR3 DNA sequence: TGTGCCATCAGTGACCTGGGGGGGACAAATTACGAGCAGTACTTC. The encoded protein is CAISDLGGTNYEQYF.

This clonotype is a singleton in its sample. This chain links TRBV28 with TRBJ1-6; possibly TRBD1 for D (6 bases). The CDR3 has 15 residues. Trimming stripped 3 bases from V and 7 bases from J, with 13 bases between. CDR1 and CDR2 from the germline V gene are MDHEN and SYDVKM. CDR3 bases: TGTGCCAGCAGTTTGGGGGCGCCGGGGAATTCACCCCTCCACTTT. Its translation is CASSLGAPGNSPLHF.

This sequence joins TRBV3-1 and TRBJ2-1, with D perhaps given as TRBD1 or TRBD2 (6 bases each). Germline lookup yields CDR1 LGHDT and CDR2 YNNKEL (reference sequence). This CDR3 contains 15 residues. Trimming pared 1 base from V and 9 bases from J, leaving 16 bases between. The CDR3 loop reads CASSQVEGVHGEQFF. Written as DNA, the CDR3 is TGTGCCAGCAGCCAAGTGGAGGGGGTCCACGGTGAGCAGTTCTTC.

The V call is TRBV29-1, the J call TRBJ2-1; a possible D gene is TRBD1 (6 bases). CDR3 length: 17 amino acids. Trimming stripped 8 bases from V and 5 bases from J, with 28 bases between. Per the germline V gene, CDR1 is SQVTM and CDR2 is ANQGSEA. The CDR3 protein is CSIIEPHRDWMDNEQFF. The CDR3 nucleotides are TGCAGCATAATTGAACCTCACAGGGATTGGATGGACAATGAGCAGTTCTTC.

Here the CDR3 DNA reads TGTGCCAGCGTAGGGATTCGTGCAGATACGCAGTATTTT. It is translated as CASVGIRADTQYF. This chain connects TRBV12-3 or TRBV12-4 to TRBJ2-3; no definite D call. Trimming took 8 bases from V and 4 from J, leaving 13 bases between them. There are 13 residues in the CDR3.

V is TRBV20-1 and J is TRBJ2-1; 11 bases align to TRBD2. The CDR3 contains 15 residues. Germline trimming cut 6 bases from V and 10 bases from J; bases unmatched to any gene: 14. From germline, CDR1 is DFQATT and CDR2 SNEGSKA (reference sequence). DNA for the CDR3: TGCAGTGCCCACCGCCCGGGACTAGCGGCAACCGAGCAGTTCTTC. Amino acid sequence: CSAHRPGLAATEQFF.